The 6 T cell receptor beta chains below all came from one sample that was sequenced in a study of blood T cell repertoires in COVID-19. The data were produced by immunoSEQ multiplex PCR, yet TCRdb's version contains in-frame clones alone and is incomplete. The table has fewer than 350,000 clones, around 87% seen once. The sequenced sample consisted of PBMCs or T cells enriched from blood (not recorded which). The receptors stem from a woman younger than 30 with acute COVID-19.

This chain joins TRBV7-9 and TRBJ1-2, with D unclear. Trimming removed 4 bases from V and 2 bases from J, with 8 bases in between. Germline CDR1 SEHNR, CDR2 FQNEAQ (reference sequence). The CDR3 sequence is 13 residues long. Written as DNA, the CDR3 is TGTGCCAGCAGCTCCGACGGGAACTATGGCTACACCTTC. Protein sequence: CASSSDGNYGYTF. The variable domain in full, with the rest retrieved from reference TRBV7-9 and TRBJ1-2, is DTGVSQNPRHKITKRGQNVTFRCDPISEHNRLYWYRQTLGQGPEFLTYFQNEAQLEKSRLLSDRFSAERPKGSFSTLEIQRTEQGDSAMYLCASSSDGNYGYTFGSGTRLTVV.

The chain couples TRBV2 to TRBJ2-7, with D perhaps matching TRBD1 (5 bases). The germline V gene encodes CDR1 SNHLY and CDR2 FYNNEI. The CDR3 has 16 residues. The ends were cut back, 0 bases at V and 6 bases at J, with 18 bases in the middle. CDR3 residues: CASSEALGPGRGEQYF. The CDR3 region has the DNA TGTGCCAGCAGTGAAGCGCTTGGACCAGGGCGTGGCGAGCAGTACTTC.

The chain employs TRBV29-1 and TRBJ1-1; D remains ambiguous. CDR3 length: 15 residues. Trimming pared 0 bases from V and 0 bases from J, leaving 11 bases between. Germline CDR1 reads SQVTM; CDR2 reads ANQGSEA. CDR3 protein: CSVEDPWRLNTEAFF. The CDR3 coding sequence is TGCAGCGTTGAAGATCCCTGGAGATTGAACACTGAAGCTTTCTTT.

The V and J genes are TRBV6-5 and TRBJ2-7, with D possibly matching TRBD2 (5 bases). The CDR3 spans 14 residues. The germline gives CDR1 MNHEY, CDR2 SVGAGI. V was shortened by 3 bases and J by 4 bases, with 13 bases between the two germline ends. The CDR3 region has the DNA TGTGCCAGCAGTTATGACCCGCGCGGGTACGAGCAGTACTTC. Its translation: CASSYDPRGYEQYF.

This clone has a handful of counts. The chain has TRBV18 and TRBJ2-1; 11 nucleotides line up with TRBD2. The ends lost 3 bases at V and 9 bases at J; junction bases unmatched: 10. The CDR3 totals 16 residues. CDR1 and CDR2 (germline): KGHSH, LQKENI. CDR3 bases: TGTGCCAGCTCACCTAAGACTAGCGGGAAAACGGTTGAGCAGTTCTTC. It yields the protein CASSPKTSGKTVEQFF.

This clone was observed once. The chain links TRBV4-2 to TRBJ1-1, with D uncertain. There are 16 residues in the CDR3. V lost 1 base and J 2 bases, leaving 14 bases between the germline ends. Per the germline V gene, CDR1 is LGHNA and CDR2 is YNFKEQ. CDR3 sequence (DNA): TGTGCCAGCAGCCAAGTCGACACGGGGTATAACACTGAAGCTTTCTTT. Protein: CASSQVDTGYNTEAFF.